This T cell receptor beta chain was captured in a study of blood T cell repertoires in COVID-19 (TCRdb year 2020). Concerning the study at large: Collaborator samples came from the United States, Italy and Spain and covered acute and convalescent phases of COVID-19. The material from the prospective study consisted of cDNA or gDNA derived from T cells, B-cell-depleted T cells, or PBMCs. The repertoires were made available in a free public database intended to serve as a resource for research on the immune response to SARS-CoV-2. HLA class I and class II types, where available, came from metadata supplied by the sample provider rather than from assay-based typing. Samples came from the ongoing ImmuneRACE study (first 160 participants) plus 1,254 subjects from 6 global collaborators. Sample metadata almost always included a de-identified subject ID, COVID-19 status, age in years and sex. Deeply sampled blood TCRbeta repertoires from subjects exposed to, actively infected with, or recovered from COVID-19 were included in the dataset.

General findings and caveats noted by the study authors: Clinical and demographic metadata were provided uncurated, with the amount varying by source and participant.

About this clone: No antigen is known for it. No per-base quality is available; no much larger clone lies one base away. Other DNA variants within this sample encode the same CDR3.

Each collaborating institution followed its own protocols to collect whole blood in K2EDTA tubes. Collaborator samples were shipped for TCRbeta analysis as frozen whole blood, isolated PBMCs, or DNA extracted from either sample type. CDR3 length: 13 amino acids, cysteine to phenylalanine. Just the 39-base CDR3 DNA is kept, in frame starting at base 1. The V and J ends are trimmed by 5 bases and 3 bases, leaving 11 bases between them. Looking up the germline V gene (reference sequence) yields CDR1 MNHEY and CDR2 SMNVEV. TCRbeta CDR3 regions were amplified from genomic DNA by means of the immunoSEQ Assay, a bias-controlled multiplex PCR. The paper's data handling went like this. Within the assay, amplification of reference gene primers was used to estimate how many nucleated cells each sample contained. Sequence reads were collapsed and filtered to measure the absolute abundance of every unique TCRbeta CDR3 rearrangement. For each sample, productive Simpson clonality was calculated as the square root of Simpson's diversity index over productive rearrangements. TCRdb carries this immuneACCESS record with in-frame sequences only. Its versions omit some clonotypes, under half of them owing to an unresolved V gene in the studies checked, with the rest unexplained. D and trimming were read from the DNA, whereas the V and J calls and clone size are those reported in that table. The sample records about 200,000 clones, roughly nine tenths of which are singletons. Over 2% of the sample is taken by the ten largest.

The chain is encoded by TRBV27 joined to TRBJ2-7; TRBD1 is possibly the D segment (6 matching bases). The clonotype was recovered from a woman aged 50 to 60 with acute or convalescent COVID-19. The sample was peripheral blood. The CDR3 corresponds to CASSLRGSYEQYF. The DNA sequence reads TGTGCCAGCAGTCTCAGGGGAAGCTACGAGCAGTACTTC.